These T cell receptor beta chains were read from a single sample in a study of high-grade serous ovarian cancer treatment subgroups. Sequencing used immunoSEQ multiplex PCR; TCRdb keeps in-frame clones, though not all of them. The table includes about 30,000 clones, about 86% detected once. Sequenced input: tumor tissue. The source of these receptors is a human donor with high-grade serous ovarian cancer. Both conserved end residues are part of each CDR3. The order of the fields is V gene, J gene, clone size, D gene, CDR3 DNA, CDR3 protein. The D gene is left open where the match is weak. Clone size is not always given. Where it is, it says once, few, many or a class for expanded clones.

>TRBV28|TRBJ1-2|few|NA
TGTGCCAGCAGCCTTGTCGCAGGACAGATGGATGGCTACACCTTC
CASSLVAGQMDGYTF
>TRBV29-1|TRBJ1-1|few|NA
TGCAGCGTTGAAGGGTTCCAGACAGCTTTCTTT
CSVEGFQTAFF
>TRBV29-1|TRBJ2-5|NA|NA
TGCAGCGTGGAGAAGGGCGCCCCCCAAGAGACCCAGTACTTC
CSVEKGAPQETQYF
>TRBV13|TRBJ2-7|NA|TRBD2
TGTGCCAGCAGCTCCTCCAGGGATAAGCGAGGACTAGCGGACTACGAGCAGTACTTC
CASSSSRDKRGLADYEQYF
>TRBV12-5|TRBJ2-7|NA|TRBD2
TGTGCTAGTGGTTTGTCCCCCTGGCGGGAGAACTACGAGCAGTACTTC
CASGLSPWRENYEQYF
>TRBV2|TRBJ2-7|NA|TRBD2
TGTGCCAGCAGTCCCCCGGGAGCGGGAGCCTACGAGCAGTACTTC
CASSPPGAGAYEQYF
>TRBV29-1|TRBJ1-1|NA|NA
TGCAGCGTTGCGGTTCCGGGGGGTGAAGCTTTCTTT
CSVAVPGGEAFF
>TRBV18|TRBJ1-4|NA|TRBD1
TGTGCCAGCTCACCGAACAGGGGATTTGACGAAAAACTGTTTTTT
CASSPNRGFDEKLFF
>TRBV20-1|TRBJ2-5|NA|NA
TGCAGTGTCGCACAAGAGACCCAGTACTTC
CSVAQETQYF
>TRBV7-2|TRBJ2-7|NA|TRBD2
TGTGCCAGCAGCCGGGGGATTCGGTGGGCTAGCGGGTACGAGCAGTACTTC
CASSRGIRWASGYEQYF
>TRBV6-5|TRBJ2-3|once|TRBD2
TGTGCCAGCAGGATGGCGGGGGTTGGCACAGATACGCAGTATTTT
CASRMAGVGTDTQYF
>TRBV9|TRBJ2-2|NA|NA
TGTGCCAGCAGCATCCGGAACACCGGGGAGCTGTTTTTT
CASSIRNTGELFF
>TRBV28|TRBJ2-5|NA|NA
TGTGCCAGCAGCCCGGGGCTAGGAGAGACCCAGTACTTC
CASSPGLGETQYF
>TRBV2|TRBJ2-1|NA|NA
TGTGCCTTTCGGATGCGCAGCTCCTACAATGAGCAGTTCTTC
CAFRMRSSYNEQFF
>TRBV2|TRBJ2-5|NA|NA
TGTGCCAGCAGTGGGCGACGCCGACCACCAGAGACCCAGTACTTC
CASSGRRRPPETQYF
>TRBV6-6|TRBJ1-2|NA|NA
TGTGCCAGCAGTTTCCAGGGCGAGACCCTAAACTATGGCTACACCTTC
CASSFQGETLNYGYTF
>TRBV6-6|TRBJ1-4|NA|NA
TGTGCCAGCAGTTTGGACAGCGCTGATGAAAAACTGTTTTTT
CASSLDSADEKLFF
>TRBV12-2|TRBJ2-7|NA|NA
TGTGCAAGTCGCCCGCAACCACTTGACTCCTACGAGCAGTACTTC
CASRPQPLDSYEQYF
>TRBV10-3|TRBJ2-3|NA|NA
TGTGCCATCAGTGAGTCGGGGTCGGGGGTGGCAGATACGCAGTATTTT
CAISESGSGVADTQYF
>TRBV14|TRBJ2-1|NA|NA
TGTGCCAGCAGCCCCACCACAGCGGGTAATGAGCAGTTCTTC
CASSPTTAGNEQFF
>TRBV25-1|TRBJ2-7|NA|TRBD1
TGTGCCAGCAGATCAGGGGGTGCTGGGGGATACGAGCAGTACTTC
CASRSGGAGGYEQYF
>TRBV29-1|TRBJ2-5|NA|TRBD2
TGCAGCGTTTTCCGGACTAGAGAGGGCTTAGAGACCCAGTACTTC
CSVFRTREGLETQYF
>TRBV27|TRBJ2-1|NA|TRBD1
TGTGCCAGCAGTTTAAGGTATGGGACAGGGGACGAGCAGTTCTTC
CASSLRYGTGDEQFF
>TRBV28|TRBJ2-4|once|NA
TGTGCCAGCAGTTTGGGCGGAAGGGACATTCAGTACTTC
CASSLGGRDIQYF
>TRBV6-1|TRBJ2-6|NA|NA
TGTGCCAGCAGTGATCCGGCCGCCTCTGGGGCCAACGTCCTGACTTTC
CASSDPAASGANVLTF
>TRBV5-5|TRBJ1-1|NA|TRBD1
TGTGCCAGCAGCTGGGACAGCCTCTCTAACACTGAAGCTTTCTTT
CASSWDSLSNTEAFF
>TRBV14|TRBJ1-1|NA|NA
TGTGCCAGCAGCCAGAGTATAGGGGGAGGGAAAGGCACTGAAGCTTTCTTT
CASSQSIGGGKGTEAFF
>TRBV27|TRBJ2-7|NA|NA
TGTGCCAGCAGGTACTTGGGCTCCTACGAGCAGTACTTC
CASRYLGSYEQYF